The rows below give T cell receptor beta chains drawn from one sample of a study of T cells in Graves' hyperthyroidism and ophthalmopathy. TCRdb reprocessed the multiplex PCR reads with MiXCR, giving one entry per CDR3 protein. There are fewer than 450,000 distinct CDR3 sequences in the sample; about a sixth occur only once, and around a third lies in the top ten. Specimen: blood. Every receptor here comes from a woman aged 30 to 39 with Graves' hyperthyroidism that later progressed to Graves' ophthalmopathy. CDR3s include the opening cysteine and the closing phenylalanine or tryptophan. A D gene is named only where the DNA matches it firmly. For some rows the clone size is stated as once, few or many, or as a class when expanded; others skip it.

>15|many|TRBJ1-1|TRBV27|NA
CASKIVGGFNTEAFF
TGTGCCAGCAAAATCGTAGGGGGTTTCAACACTGAAGCTTTCTTT
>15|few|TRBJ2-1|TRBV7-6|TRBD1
CASSTGDRGGNEQFF
TGTGCCAGCAGCACAGGAGACAGGGGAGGAAATGAGCAGTTCTTC
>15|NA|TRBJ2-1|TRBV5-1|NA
CASSPGTDSYNEQFF
TGCGCCAGCAGCCCCGGGACTGACTCCTACAATGAGCAGTTCTTC
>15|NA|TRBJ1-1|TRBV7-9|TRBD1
CASSLVITGDTEAFF
TGTGCCAGCAGCTTAGTAATTACAGGGGACACTGAAGCTTTCTTT
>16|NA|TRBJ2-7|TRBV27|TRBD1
CASSLSGGTGYHEQYF
TGTGCCAGCAGTTTAAGCGGAGGGACAGGGTATCACGAGCAGTACTTC
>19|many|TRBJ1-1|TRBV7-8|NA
CASSQWVALVYPVRTEAFF
TGTGCCAGCAGCCAGTGGGTCGCCCTGGTTTATCCCGTCCGCACTGAAGCTTTCTTT
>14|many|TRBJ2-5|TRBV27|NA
CASSLDSLQETQYF
TGTGCCAGCAGTTTAGACAGCCTCCAAGAGACCCAGTACTTC
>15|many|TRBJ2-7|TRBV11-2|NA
CASSLDGRGSDEQYF
TGTGCCAGCAGCTTGGATGGAAGGGGTAGCGACGAGCAGTACTTC
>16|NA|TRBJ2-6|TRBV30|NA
CAWSRRGGSGANVLTF
TGTGCCTGGAGTCGAAGGGGAGGCTCTGGGGCCAACGTCCTGACTTTC
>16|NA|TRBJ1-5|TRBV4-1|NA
CASSQGGPGSNQPQHF
TGCGCCAGCAGCCAAGGGGGCCCGGGATCAAATCAGCCCCAGCATTTT
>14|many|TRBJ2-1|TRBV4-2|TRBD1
CASSQAGQDNEQFF
TGTGCCAGCAGCCAGGCCGGACAGGACAATGAGCAGTTCTTC
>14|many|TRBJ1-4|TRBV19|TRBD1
CASADRDRGEKLFF
TGTGCCAGCGCCGACCGGGACAGGGGTGAAAAACTGTTTTTT
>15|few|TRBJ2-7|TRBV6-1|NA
CASREALHVGYEQYF
TGTGCCAGCAGAGAAGCCCTACACGTAGGTTACGAGCAGTACTTC
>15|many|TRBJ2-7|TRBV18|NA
CASSPPQAGDYEQYF
TGTGCCAGCTCACCACCCCAGGCAGGGGACTACGAGCAGTACTTC
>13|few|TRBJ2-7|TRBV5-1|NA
CASSLVSDYEQYF
TGCGCCAGCAGCTTGGTCAGTGACTACGAGCAGTACTTC
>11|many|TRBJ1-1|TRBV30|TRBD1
CAWCLGQEAFF
TGTGCCTGGTGTTTGGGACAGGAAGCTTTCTTT
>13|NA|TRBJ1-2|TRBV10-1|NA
CASSEVADYGYTF
TGCGCCAGCAGTGAGGTGGCAGACTATGGTTACACCTTC
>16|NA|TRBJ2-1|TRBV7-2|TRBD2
CASSLLGGIIYNEQFF
TGTGCCAGCAGCTTATTGGGGGGGATAATATACAATGAGCAGTTCTTC
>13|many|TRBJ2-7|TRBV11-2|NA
CASQPQGAYEQYF
TGTGCCAGCCAGCCTCAAGGGGCCTACGAGCAGTACTTC
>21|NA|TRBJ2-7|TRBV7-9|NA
CASSLMNRVGSLGPGRAEQYF
TGTGCCAGCAGCTTAATGAATAGGGTAGGAAGTCTGGGACCTGGTCGGGCCGAGCAGTACTTC
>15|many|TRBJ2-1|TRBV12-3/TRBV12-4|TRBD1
CASGTGATSYNEQFF
TGTGCCAGCGGGACAGGGGCCACCTCCTACAATGAGCAGTTCTTC
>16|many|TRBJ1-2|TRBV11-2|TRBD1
CASSSGQGAIGYGYTF
TGTGCCAGCAGCTCCGGACAGGGGGCGATAGGGTATGGCTACACCTTC
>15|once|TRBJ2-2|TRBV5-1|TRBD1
CASSVGQSNTGELFF
TGCGCCAGCAGCGTGGGACAGTCGAACACCGGGGAGCTGTTTTTT
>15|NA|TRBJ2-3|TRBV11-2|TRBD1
CASSFQDRGQYTQYF
TGTGCCAGCAGCTTCCAGGACAGGGGTCAGTATACGCAGTATTTT
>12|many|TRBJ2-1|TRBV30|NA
CVTRDMYNEQFF
TGTGTTACCCGGGACATGTACAATGAGCAGTTCTTC
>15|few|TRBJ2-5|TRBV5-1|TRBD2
CASRPAGGGQETQYF
TGCGCCAGCAGACCGGCGGGAGGGGGCCAGGAGACCCAGTACTTC
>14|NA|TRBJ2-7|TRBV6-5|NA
CASSSLPDSEEQYF
TGTGCCAGCAGTTCCCTCCCCGATTCTGAGGAGCAGTACTTC
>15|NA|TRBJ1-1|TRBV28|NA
CASSLLGQLNTEAFF
TGTGCCAGCAGTTTATTGGGACAATTGAACACTGAAGCTTTCTTT
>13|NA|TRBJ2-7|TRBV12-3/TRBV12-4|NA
CASRTGEGYEQYF
TGTGCCAGCAGGACAGGGGAGGGCTACGAGCAGTACTTT
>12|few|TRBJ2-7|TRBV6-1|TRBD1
CAGGTGAYEQYF
TGTGCCGGCGGGACAGGGGCCTACGAGCAGTACTTC
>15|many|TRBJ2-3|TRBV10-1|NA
CASSERRGRTDTQYF
TGCGCCAGCAGTGAACGGCGGGGGCGCACAGATACGCAGTATTTT
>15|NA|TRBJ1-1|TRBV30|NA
CAWSVAGAISTYAFF
TGTGCCTGGAGTGTAGCAGGGGCGATAAGTACGTATGCTTTCTTT
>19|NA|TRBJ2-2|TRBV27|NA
CASSPYRTVAGLNTGELFF
TGTGCCAGCAGTCCATACAGGACAGTAGCGGGCCTGAACACCGGGGAGCTGTTTTTT
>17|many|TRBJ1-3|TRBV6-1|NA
CASSEGQGRGSGNTIYF
TGTGCCAGCAGTGAAGGCCAGGGCAGGGGTTCTGGAAACACCATATATTTT
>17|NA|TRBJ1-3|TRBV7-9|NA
CASSLRPRANYGNTIYF
TGTGCCAGCAGCTTACGTCCCCGTGCCAACTATGGAAACACCATATATTTT
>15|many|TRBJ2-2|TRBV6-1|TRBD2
CASSGRGEGTGELFF
TGTGCCAGCAGCGGGCGGGGGGAAGGGACCGGGGAGCTGTTTTTT
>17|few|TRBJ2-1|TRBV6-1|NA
CASSSPKLSFPYNEQFF
TGTGCCAGCAGTTCCCCTAAATTATCGTTTCCCTACAATGAGCAGTTCTTC
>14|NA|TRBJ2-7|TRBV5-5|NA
CASSNPGTAYEQYF
TGTGCCAGCAGCAATCCGGGCACGGCCTACGAGCAGTACTTC
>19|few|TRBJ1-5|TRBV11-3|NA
CASSLMSRLSGYSNQPQHF
TGTGCCAGCAGCTTAATGAGTCGGTTATCTGGGTATAGCAATCAGCCCCAGCATTTT
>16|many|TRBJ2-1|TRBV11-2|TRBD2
CASSSKLAASYNEQFF
TGTGCCAGCAGCTCCAAACTAGCGGCTTCCTACAATGAGCAGTTCTTC
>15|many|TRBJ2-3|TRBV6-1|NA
CASSDIGGYTDTQYF
TGTGCCAGCAGTGACATCGGCGGGTACACAGATACGCAGTATTTT
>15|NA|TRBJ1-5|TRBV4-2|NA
CASSQETSSNQPQHF
TGTGCCAGCAGCCAAGAGACAAGTAGCAATCAGCCCCAGCATTTT
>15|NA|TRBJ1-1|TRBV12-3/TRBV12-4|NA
CASSSASRTRTEAFF
TGTGCCAGCAGTTCGGCGTCACGGACCCGCACTGAAGCTTTCTTT
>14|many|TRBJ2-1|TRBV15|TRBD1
CATSRNQQGDEQFF
TGTGCCACCAGCAGGAACCAACAGGGGGATGAGCAGTTCTTC
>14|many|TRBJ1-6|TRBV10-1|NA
CASSEREYNSPLHF
TGCGCCAGCAGTGAGAGAGAATATAATTCACCCCTCCACTTT
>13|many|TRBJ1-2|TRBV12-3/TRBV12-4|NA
CASSLVRYYGYTF
TGTGCCAGCAGTTTAGTCAGATACTATGGCTACACCTTC
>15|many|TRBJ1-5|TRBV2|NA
CASSEGGVRNQPQHF
TGTGCCAGCAGTGAAGGAGGGGTTCGGAATCAGCCCCAGCATTTT
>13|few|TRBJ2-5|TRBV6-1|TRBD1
CASRTGAVETQYF
TGTGCCAGCAGGACAGGGGCGGTTGAGACCCAGTACTTC
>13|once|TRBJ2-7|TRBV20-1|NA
CNASTGMSVEQYF
TGCAATGCTAGTACAGGGATGTCGGTCGAGCAGTACTTC
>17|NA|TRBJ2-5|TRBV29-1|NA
CSVEDPWTETRQETQYF
TGCAGCGTTGAGGACCCGTGGACAGAAACGCGCCAAGAGACCCAGTACTTC
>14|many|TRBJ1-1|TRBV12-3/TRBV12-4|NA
CASSWGGLNTEAFF
TGTGCCAGCAGCTGGGGGGGTCTGAACACTGAAGCTTTCTTT
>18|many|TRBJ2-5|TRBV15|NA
CATSRDEVRGPLEETQYF
TGTGCCACCAGCAGAGATGAAGTACGAGGGCCCCTGGAGGAGACCCAGTACTTC